The TCR beta chain under discussion was sequenced for a study of T-cell memory formation after mild COVID-19. A single record per CDR3 protein comes from TCRdb applying MiXCR to the 5' RACE reads. Of around 300,000 distinct CDR3 sequences in the sample, roughly an eighth were seen once. Germline CDR1 SGDLS, CDR2 YYNGEE. The CDR3 covers 13 residues. V lost 6 bases, J lost 0 bases, and 9 bases lay in between. This clonotype appeared many times. What was sequenced was PBMCs or a T cell subset sorted from them (not recorded which). V gene TRBV9 combines with J gene TRBJ2-5; a possible D gene is TRBD2 (6 bases). This clonotype was obtained from a man younger than 30 who had mild COVID-19 (a few samples of this study predate the infection). Cell type and time point are not known. CDR3 amino acids: CASNRGNQETQYF. DNA of the CDR3: TGTGCCAGCAACCGGGGGAACCAAGAGACCCAGTACTTC. Based on the CDR3 plus reference TRBV9 and TRBJ2-5, the full variable domain is DSGVTQTPKHLITATGQRVTLRCSPRSGDLSVYWYQQSLDQGLQFLIQYYNGEERAKGNILERFSAQQFPDLHSELNLSSLELGDSALYFCASNRGNQETQYFGPGTRLLVL.